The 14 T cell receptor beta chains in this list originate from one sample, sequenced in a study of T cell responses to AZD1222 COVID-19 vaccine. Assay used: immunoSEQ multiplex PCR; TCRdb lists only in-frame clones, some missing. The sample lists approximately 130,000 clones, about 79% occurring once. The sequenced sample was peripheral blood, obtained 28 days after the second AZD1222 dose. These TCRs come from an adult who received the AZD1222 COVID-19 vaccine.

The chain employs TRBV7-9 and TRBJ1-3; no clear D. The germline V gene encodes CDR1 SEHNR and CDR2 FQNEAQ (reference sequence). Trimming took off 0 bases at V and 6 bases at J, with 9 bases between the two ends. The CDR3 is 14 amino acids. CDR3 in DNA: TGTGCCAGCAGCTTAGCCCAGGCTATAAACACCATATATTTT. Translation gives CASSLAQAINTIYF.

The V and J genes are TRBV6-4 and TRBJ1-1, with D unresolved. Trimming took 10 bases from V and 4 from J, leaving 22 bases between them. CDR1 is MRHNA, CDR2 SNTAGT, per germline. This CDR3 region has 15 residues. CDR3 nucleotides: TGTGCCACCATCGGACGGAACCTTGGAGGCACTGAAGCTTTCTTT. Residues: CATIGRNLGGTEAFF.

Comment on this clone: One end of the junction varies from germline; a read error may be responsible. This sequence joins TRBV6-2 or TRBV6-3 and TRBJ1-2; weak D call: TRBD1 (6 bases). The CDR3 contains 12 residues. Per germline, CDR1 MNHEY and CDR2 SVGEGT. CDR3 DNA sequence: TGTGCCGGCAGTTGGACAGCGTATGGCTACACCTTC. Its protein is CAGSWTAYGYTF.

The CDR3 region is CASKRPFEKLFF. The CDR3 DNA is TGTGCCAGCAAAAGGCCCTTTGAAAAACTGTTTTTT. The rearrangement joins TRBV28 to TRBJ1-4, with D uncertain. CDR3 length: 12 amino acids. Germline V gene lookup returns CDR1 MDHEN and CDR2 SYDVKM. V was pared by 7 bases and J by 7 bases, with 10 bases between. The entire variable domain, with the rest obtained from reference TRBV28 and TRBJ1-4, is as follows: DVKVTQSSRYLVKRTGEKVFLECVQDMDHENMFWYRQDPGLGLRLIYFSYDVKMKEKGDIPEGYSVSREKKERFSLILESASTNQTSMYLCASKRPFEKLFFGSGTQLSVL.

CDR3 DNA: TGTGCCAGCAGCTTATCCGGTCCGCCCCAGCATTTT. Translated: CASSLSGPPQHF. The rearrangement links TRBV7-2 to TRBJ1-5; D unclear. Trimming shortened V by 2 bases and J by 9 bases, and 8 bases separated the two germline ends. The CDR3 is 12 amino acids. Germline V gene data show CDR1 as SGHTA and CDR2 as FQGNSA.

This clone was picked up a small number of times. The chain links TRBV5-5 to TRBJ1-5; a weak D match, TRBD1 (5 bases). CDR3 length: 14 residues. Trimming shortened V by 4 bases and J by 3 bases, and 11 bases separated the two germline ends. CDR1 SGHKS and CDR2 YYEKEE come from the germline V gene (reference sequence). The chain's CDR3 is CASSLQVNNQPQHF. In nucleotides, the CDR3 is TGTGCCAGCAGCCTACAGGTGAACAATCAGCCCCAGCATTTT.

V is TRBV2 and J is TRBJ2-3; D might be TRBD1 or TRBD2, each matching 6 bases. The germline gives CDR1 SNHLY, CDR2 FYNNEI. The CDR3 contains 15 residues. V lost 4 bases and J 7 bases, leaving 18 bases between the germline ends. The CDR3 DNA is TGTGCCAGCAGTGTAAACGGAGGGGGTGTGTATACGCAGTATTTT. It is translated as CASSVNGGGVYTQYF.

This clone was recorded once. The CDR3, as DNA: TGTGCCAGCTCCCCCCTGGCAGCGGCGGTGGGCTATGGCTACACCTTC. Its protein product is CASSPLAAAVGYGYTF. The chain recombines TRBV3-1 (or the pseudogene TRBV3-2) with TRBJ1-2; D unresolved. CDR3 length: 16 amino acids. Germline V gene lookup returns CDR1 LGHDT and CDR2 YNNKEL (reference sequence). Trimming cost V 8 bases and J 4 bases, with 23 bases left between them.

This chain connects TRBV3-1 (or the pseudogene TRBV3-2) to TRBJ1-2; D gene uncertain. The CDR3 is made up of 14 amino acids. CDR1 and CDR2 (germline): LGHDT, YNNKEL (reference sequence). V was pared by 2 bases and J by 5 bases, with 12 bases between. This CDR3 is CASSQKWQGYGYTF. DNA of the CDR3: TGTGCCAGCAGCCAAAAATGGCAAGGGTATGGCTACACCTTC.

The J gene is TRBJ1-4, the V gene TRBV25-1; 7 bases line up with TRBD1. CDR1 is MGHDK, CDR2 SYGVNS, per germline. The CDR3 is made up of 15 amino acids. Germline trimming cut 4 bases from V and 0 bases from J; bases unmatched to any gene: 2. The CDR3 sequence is CASSVGQPTNEKLFF. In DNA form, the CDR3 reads TGTGCCAGCAGTGTGGGACAGCCAACTAATGAAAAACTGTTTTTT.

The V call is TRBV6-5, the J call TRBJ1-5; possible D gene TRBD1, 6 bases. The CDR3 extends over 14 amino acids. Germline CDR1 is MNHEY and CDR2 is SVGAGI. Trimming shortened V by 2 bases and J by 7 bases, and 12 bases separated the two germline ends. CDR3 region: CASSYTLGGQPQHF. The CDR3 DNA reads TGTGCCAGCAGTTACACCCTAGGGGGGCAGCCCCAGCATTTT.

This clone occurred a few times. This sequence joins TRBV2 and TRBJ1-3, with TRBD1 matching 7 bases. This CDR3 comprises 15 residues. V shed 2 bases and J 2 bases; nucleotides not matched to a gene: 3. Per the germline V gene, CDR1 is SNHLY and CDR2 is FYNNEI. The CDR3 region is CASSEHGTAGNTIYF. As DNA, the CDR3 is TGTGCCAGCAGTGAACACGGGACAGCTGGAAACACCATATATTTT.

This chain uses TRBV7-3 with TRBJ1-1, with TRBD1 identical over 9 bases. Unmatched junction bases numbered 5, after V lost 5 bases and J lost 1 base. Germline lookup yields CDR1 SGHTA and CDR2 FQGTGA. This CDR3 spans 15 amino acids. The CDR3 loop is CASSATGGGNTEAFF. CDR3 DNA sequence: TGTGCCAGCAGCGCCACAGGGGGCGGGAACACTGAAGCTTTCTTT. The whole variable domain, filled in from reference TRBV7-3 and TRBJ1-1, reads GAGVSQTPSNKVTEKGKYVELRCDPISGHTALYWYRQSLGQGPEFLIYFQGTGAADDSGLPNDRFFAVRPEGSVSTLKIQRTERGDSAVYLCASSATGGGNTEAFFGQGTRLTVV.

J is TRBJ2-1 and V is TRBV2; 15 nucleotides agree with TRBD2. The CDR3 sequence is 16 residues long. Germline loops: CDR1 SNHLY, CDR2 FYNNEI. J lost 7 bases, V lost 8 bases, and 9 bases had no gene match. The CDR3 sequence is CASDRGLAGGRNEQFF. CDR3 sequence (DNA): TGTGCCAGCGATCGTGGACTAGCGGGGGGGCGAAATGAGCAGTTCTTC.